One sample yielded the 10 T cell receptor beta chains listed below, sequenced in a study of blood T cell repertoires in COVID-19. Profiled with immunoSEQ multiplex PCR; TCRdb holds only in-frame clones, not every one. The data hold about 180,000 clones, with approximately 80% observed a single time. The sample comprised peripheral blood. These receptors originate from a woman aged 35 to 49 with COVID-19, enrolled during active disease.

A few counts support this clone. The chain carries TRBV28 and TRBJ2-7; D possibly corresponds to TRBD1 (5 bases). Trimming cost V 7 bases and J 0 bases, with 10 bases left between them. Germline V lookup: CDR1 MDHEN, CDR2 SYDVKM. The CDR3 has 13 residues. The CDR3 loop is CASKGIASYEQYF. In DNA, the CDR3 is TGTGCCAGCAAGGGGATAGCCTCCTACGAGCAGTACTTC.

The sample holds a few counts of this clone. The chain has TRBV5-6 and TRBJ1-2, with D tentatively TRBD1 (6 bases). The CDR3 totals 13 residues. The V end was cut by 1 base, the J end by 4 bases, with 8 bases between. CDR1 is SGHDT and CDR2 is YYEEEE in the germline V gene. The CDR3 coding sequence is TGTGCCAGCAGCTTGAGACAGGCCTATGGCTACACCTTC. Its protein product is CASSLRQAYGYTF.

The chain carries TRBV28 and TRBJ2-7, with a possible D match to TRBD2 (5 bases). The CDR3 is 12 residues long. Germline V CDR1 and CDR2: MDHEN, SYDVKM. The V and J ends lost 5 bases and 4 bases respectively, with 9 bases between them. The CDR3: CASSGGVYEQYF. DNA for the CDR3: TGTGCCAGCAGTGGAGGAGTTTACGAGCAGTACTTC. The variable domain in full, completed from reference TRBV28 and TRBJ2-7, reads DVKVTQSSRYLVKRTGEKVFLECVQDMDHENMFWYRQDPGLGLRLIYFSYDVKMKEKGDIPEGYSVSREKKERFSLILESASTNQTSMYLCASSGGVYEQYFGPGTRLTVT.

The CDR3 loop reads CASSPGQAGNIQYF. DNA of the CDR3: TGTGCCAGCAGCCCCGGACAGGCAGGGAACATTCAGTACTTC. The gene calls are TRBV5-6 and TRBJ2-4, with 7 bases that match TRBD1. Germline trimming cut 4 bases from V and 7 bases from J; bases unmatched to any gene: 8. Germline loops: CDR1 SGHDT, CDR2 YYEEEE. The CDR3 is 14 amino acids. The complete variable domain, with remaining parts taken from reference TRBV5-6 and TRBJ2-4, reads DAGVTQSPTHLIKTRGQQVTLRCSPKSGHDTVSWYQQALGQGPQFIFQYYEEEERQRGNFPDRFSGHQFPNYSSELNVNALLLGDSALYLCASSPGQAGNIQYFGAGTRLSVL.

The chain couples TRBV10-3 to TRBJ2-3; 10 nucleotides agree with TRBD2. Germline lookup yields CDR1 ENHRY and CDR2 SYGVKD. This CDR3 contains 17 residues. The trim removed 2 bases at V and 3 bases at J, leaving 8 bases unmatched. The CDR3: CAISEPLAGVGTDTQYF. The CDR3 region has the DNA TGTGCCATCAGTGAGCCCCTAGCGGGAGTTGGTACAGATACGCAGTATTTT.

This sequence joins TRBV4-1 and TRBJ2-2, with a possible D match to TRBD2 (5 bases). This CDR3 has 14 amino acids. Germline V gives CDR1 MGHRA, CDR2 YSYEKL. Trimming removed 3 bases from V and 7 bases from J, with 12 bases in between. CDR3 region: CASSHLSGIGELFF. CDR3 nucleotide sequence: TGCGCCAGCAGCCATTTGTCCGGGATCGGGGAGCTGTTTTTT.

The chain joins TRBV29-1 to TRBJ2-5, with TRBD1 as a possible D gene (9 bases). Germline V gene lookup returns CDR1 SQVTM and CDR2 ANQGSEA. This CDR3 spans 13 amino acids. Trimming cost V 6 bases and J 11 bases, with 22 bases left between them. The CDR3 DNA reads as TGCAGCGTCGGGGGGACAGGGACGGGAGGGCAGTACTTC. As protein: CSVGGTGTGGQYF.

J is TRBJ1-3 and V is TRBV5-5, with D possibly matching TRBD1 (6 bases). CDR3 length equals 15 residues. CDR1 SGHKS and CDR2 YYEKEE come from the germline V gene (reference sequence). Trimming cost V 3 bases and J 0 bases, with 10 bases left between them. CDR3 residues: CASSWVGGSGNTIYF. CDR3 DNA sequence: TGTGCCAGCAGCTGGGTAGGGGGCTCTGGAAACACCATATATTTT. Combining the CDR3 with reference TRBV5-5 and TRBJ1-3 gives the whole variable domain DAGVTQSPTHLIKTRGQQVTLRCSPISGHKSVSWYQQVLGQGPQFIFQYYEKEERGRGNFPDRFSARQFPNYSSELNVNALLLGDSALYLCASSWVGGSGNTIYFGEGSWLTVV.

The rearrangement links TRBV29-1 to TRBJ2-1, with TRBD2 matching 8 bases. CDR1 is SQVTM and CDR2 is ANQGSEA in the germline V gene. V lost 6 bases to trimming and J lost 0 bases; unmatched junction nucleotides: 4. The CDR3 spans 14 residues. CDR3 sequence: CSVASGSSYNEQFF. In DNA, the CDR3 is TGCAGCGTCGCCAGCGGGAGCTCCTACAATGAGCAGTTCTTC.

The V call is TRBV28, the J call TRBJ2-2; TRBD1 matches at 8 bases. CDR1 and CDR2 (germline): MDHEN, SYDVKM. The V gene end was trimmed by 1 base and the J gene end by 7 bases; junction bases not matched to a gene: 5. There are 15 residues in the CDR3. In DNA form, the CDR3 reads TGTGCCAGCAGTTTATTCAGGGGGCAGGGCGGGGAGCTGTTTTTT. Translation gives CASSLFRGQGGELFF.